One and the same sample provided the 28 T cell receptor beta chains below, sequenced in a study of T cell responses to AZD1222 COVID-19 vaccine. The table came from immunoSEQ multiplex PCR; TCRdb's copy has only in-frame clones and leaves some out. The table records approximately 150,000 clones, roughly 87% of them present only once. Specimen: peripheral blood, collected on day 0 of AZD1222 vaccination. These receptors originate from an adult in good health.

This sequence joins TRBV7-9 and TRBJ1-2; D remains unclear. The CDR3 is 11 residues long. Between the trimmed V and J ends, which lost 3 bases and 4 bases, there was a span of 3 bases. Germline CDR1 is SEHNR and CDR2 is FQNEAQ (reference sequence). In DNA, the CDR3 is TGTGCCAGCAGCTTTACCTATGGCTACACCTTC. Protein sequence: CASSFTYGYTF.

This clone was counted a single time. The chain combines TRBV2 with TRBJ1-1; TRBD1 is a possible D gene (5 bases). Germline V CDR1 and CDR2: SNHLY, FYNNEI. The ends were cut back, 8 bases at V and 0 bases at J, with 16 bases in the middle. This CDR3 spans 15 amino acids. CDR3 DNA sequence: TGTGCCAGCCTCAGGGAGACGAATATGAACACTGAAGCTTTCTTT. Residues: CASLRETNMNTEAFF. The full variable domain, completed using reference TRBV2 and TRBJ1-1, is EPEVTQTPSHQVTQMGQEVILRCVPISNHLYFYWYRQILGQKVEFLVSFYNNEISEKSEIFDDQFSVERPDGSNFTLKIRSTKLEDSAMYFCASLRETNMNTEAFFGQGTRLTVV.

The chain joins TRBV7-9 to TRBJ2-3; TRBD1 matches 8 bases. V trimming: 6 bases; J trimming: 1 base; junction bases outside the gene matches: 3. CDR3 length: 14 residues. Germline CDR1 is SEHNR and CDR2 is FQNEAQ (reference sequence). DNA of the CDR3: TGTGCCAGCAGATCGACAGGGGGCACAGATACGCAGTATTTT. Translating it yields CASRSTGGTDTQYF.

V gene TRBV19 combines with J gene TRBJ1-5; D possibly corresponds to TRBD1 (6 bases). The CDR3 spans 15 residues. Germline CDR1 reads LNHDA; CDR2 reads SQIVND (reference sequence). V lost 3 bases to trimming and J lost 2 bases, with 11 bases between them. CDR3 coding DNA: TGTGCCAGTAGTATGGAGGGGGGGGGCAATCAGCCCCAGCATTTT. Translation gives CASSMEGGGNQPQHF.

This clone appeared a single time. DNA for the CDR3: TGCGCCAGCAGCTTGCTGGGGCTAAACTATGGCTACACCTTC. Translated: CASSLLGLNYGYTF. The rearrangement links TRBV5-1 to TRBJ1-2; D might be TRBD1 (5 bases). V was pared by 1 base and J by 2 bases, with 9 bases between. The CDR3 consists of 14 residues. Germline assignment: CDR1 SGHRS and CDR2 YFSETQ.

The chain recombines TRBV5-1 with TRBJ1-1; the D is unclear. Germline-derived CDR1 and CDR2 are SGHRS and YFSETQ. V was shortened by 4 bases and J by 0 bases, with 16 bases between the two germline ends. CDR3 length equals 16 residues. For the CDR3, the DNA is TGCGCCAGCAGCCCCCAAGGCAGGACGATGAACACTGAAGCTTTCTTT. Translating gives CASSPQGRTMNTEAFF.

This sequence joins TRBV19 and TRBJ2-6; 7 bases match TRBD1. Germline values: CDR1 LNHDA, CDR2 SQIVND (reference sequence). Unmatched junction bases numbered 6, after V lost 7 bases and J lost 0 bases. This CDR3 comprises 16 residues. CDR3 coding DNA: TGTGCCAGTAAAACAGGGGCTTTCTCTGGGGCCAACGTCCTGACTTTC. It translates to CASKTGAFSGANVLTF.

V usage is TRBV6-5 and J usage is TRBJ2-5; TRBD2 agrees at 9 bases. J was trimmed by 9 bases and V by 8 bases; bases with no gene match: 10. The germline V gene encodes CDR1 MNHEY and CDR2 SVGAGI. The CDR3 is made up of 13 amino acids. The CDR3 spells CASGSSGIAAQYF. The CDR3 bases are TGTGCCAGCGGCTCTAGCGGGATCGCGGCCCAGTACTTC.

The V gene is TRBV6-4, the J gene TRBJ2-1; D call uncertain. The length of the CDR3 is 16 residues. The ends were cut back, 8 bases at V and 1 base at J, with 18 bases in the middle. Germline V gene lookup returns CDR1 MRHNA and CDR2 SNTAGT. In DNA form, the CDR3 reads TGTGCCAGCTCCGCCGGTCCCAGGTCATCCTACAATGAGCAGTTCTTC. Encoded protein: CASSAGPRSSYNEQFF.

J is TRBJ2-7 and V is TRBV27; 8 positions match TRBD2. The CDR3 consists of 15 residues. V lost 3 bases, J lost 2 bases, and 6 bases stayed unmatched. Germline V gene data show CDR1 as MNHEY and CDR2 as SMNVEV (reference sequence). CDR3 coding DNA: TGTGCCAGCAGTTTTCGCCGGGGGGGCACCTACGAGCAGTACTTC. This gives the protein CASSFRRGGTYEQYF.

The V and J genes are TRBV7-3 and TRBJ1-6; 12 bases are shared with TRBD1. Trimming removed 5 bases from V and 8 bases from J; junction bases left unmatched: 1. The CDR3 has 14 amino acids. Germline CDR1 is SGHTA and CDR2 is FQGTGA. CDR3: CASSGTGGYSPLHF. CDR3 DNA sequence: TGTGCCAGCAGCGGGACAGGGGGCTATTCACCCCTCCACTTT.

The gene calls are TRBV5-1 and TRBJ1-3; D perhaps matches TRBD1 (5 bases). The V gene's germline CDR1 is SGHRS and CDR2 YFSETQ. V was cut by 4 bases and J by 2 bases, with 10 bases left in between. The CDR3 runs 14 residues. Here the CDR3 reads CASSPGGTGNTIYF. Here the CDR3 DNA reads TGCGCCAGCAGCCCCGGGGGGACTGGAAACACCATATATTTT.

This clone was picked up one time. The rearrangement uses TRBV13 and TRBJ2-7; 13 positions match TRBD2. CDR3 size: 17 residues. V lost 3 bases to trimming and J lost 5 bases; unmatched junction nucleotides: 10. Germline loops: CDR1 PRHDT, CDR2 FYEKMQ (reference sequence). CDR3 bases: TGTGCCAGCAGCTTCCAAAGACTAGCGGGAGGAGTGAACGAGCAGTACTTC. It specifies CASSFQRLAGGVNEQYF.

This clone came up many times. The chain couples TRBV19 to TRBJ2-7, with D perhaps TRBD1 (5 bases). The CDR3 has 15 residues. CDR1 is LNHDA, CDR2 SQIVND, per germline (reference sequence). V gave up 0 bases and J gave up 4 bases, with 13 bases separating them. The CDR3 region is CASSIEGRGQYEQYF. CDR3 sequence (DNA): TGTGCCAGTAGTATAGAGGGGCGCGGCCAATACGAGCAGTACTTC.

The J gene is TRBJ1-1, the V gene TRBV18; 7 bases are a match to TRBD1. The CDR3 spans 13 residues. Germline trimming cut 2 bases from V and 5 bases from J; bases unmatched to any gene: 2. Per the germline V gene, CDR1 is KGHSH and CDR2 is LQKENI. The CDR3 nucleotides are TGTGCCAGCTCACCAATACAGGGGACTGAAGCTTTCTTT. It is translated as CASSPIQGTEAFF.

This clone has just one count. The chain recombines TRBV12-3 or TRBV12-4 with TRBJ2-4; 7 bases match TRBD2. CDR3 size: 13 residues. V lost 6 bases and J lost 7; bases outside the gene matches: 6. CDR3 loop: CASSPVGGNIQYF. The DNA for the CDR3 is TGTGCCAGCAGCCCGGTGGGGGGGAACATTCAGTACTTC.

The V and J genes are TRBV19 and TRBJ1-4; the D is unclear. Germline-derived CDR1 and CDR2 are LNHDA and SQIVND (reference sequence). The CDR3 extends over 13 amino acids. The V gene lost 5 bases and the J gene lost 8 bases, with 12 bases spanning the gap. This chain's CDR3 is CASSLDEGEKLFF. The DNA for the CDR3 is TGTGCCAGTAGTCTGGACGAAGGGGAAAAACTGTTTTTT.

The chain recombines TRBV29-1 with TRBJ2-2; a possible D gene is TRBD2 (5 bases). The CDR3 consists of 13 residues. Looked up from germline, CDR1 is SQVTM and CDR2 is ANQGSEA. Trimming cost V 1 base and J 4 bases, with 7 bases left between them. The CDR3 DNA sequence: TGCAGCGTTGAAGCGGGGAGCACCGGGGAGCTGTTTTTT. Amino acid sequence: CSVEAGSTGELFF.

The chain has TRBV7-9 and TRBJ2-1, with 11 bases fitting TRBD2. Germline assignment: CDR1 SEHNR and CDR2 FQNEAQ (reference sequence). V was clipped by 1 base and J by 6 bases; unmatched bases: 11. The CDR3 spans 18 residues. The CDR3 nucleotides are TGTGCCAGCAGCTTAGTAGCGGGAGGGAGAGGGTTCGTCAATGAGCAGTTCTTC. Amino acid sequence: CASSLVAGGRGFVNEQFF.

The chain uses TRBV30 and TRBJ2-5; the D gene is possibly TRBD1 (6 bases). The V end lost 0 bases, the J end lost 0 bases, and 23 bases lay between the germline ends. The germline V gene encodes CDR1 GTSNPN and CDR2 SVGIG (reference sequence). This CDR3 has 19 residues. The CDR3 sequence: CAWSVSPYHRQDYQETQYF. The CDR3 DNA follows: TGTGCCTGGAGTGTTTCACCATACCATCGACAGGACTACCAAGAGACCCAGTACTTC.

This clone was detected only a few times. The CDR3 reads CAAGLAGGSSYEQYF. In DNA, the CDR3 is TGTGCCGCCGGACTAGCGGGAGGGAGCTCCTACGAGCAGTACTTC. The chain couples TRBV4-2 to TRBJ2-7; 15 nucleotides match TRBD2. This CDR3 is 15 amino acids long. The germline V gene encodes CDR1 LGHNA and CDR2 YNFKEQ. Trimming took 11 bases from V and 0 from J; bases not matched to a gene: 5.

The chain combines TRBV19 with TRBJ1-6; D ambiguous. Germline CDR1 LNHDA, CDR2 SQIVND (reference sequence). This CDR3 is built from 13 residues. V lost 3 bases and J 10 bases, leaving 10 bases between the germline ends. The CDR3 reads CASSMSGVSPLHF. In DNA, the CDR3 is TGTGCCAGTAGTATGTCTGGGGTGTCACCCCTCCACTTT.

The chain employs TRBV3-1 (or the pseudogene TRBV3-2) and TRBJ2-7; D might be TRBD2 (6 bases). This CDR3 contains 14 residues. From germline, CDR1 is LGHDT and CDR2 YNNKEL (reference sequence). Trimming stripped 4 bases from V and 7 bases from J, with 17 bases between. DNA of the CDR3: TGTGCCAGCAGCCCAGCGGGCCCGACGAAGGAGCAGTACTTC. Residues: CASSPAGPTKEQYF.

V gene TRBV6-5 combines with J gene TRBJ1-4; TRBD1 might be the D (5 bases). Germline loops: CDR1 MNHEY, CDR2 SVGAGI. V was cut by 8 bases and J by 0 bases, with 13 bases left in between. The CDR3 contains 15 residues. The CDR3 region is CASRGGMTTNEKLFF. CDR3 coding DNA: TGTGCCAGCCGGGGGGGGATGACAACTAATGAAAAACTGTTTTTT.

The CDR3 is CASGPRGAGEYEQYF. For the CDR3, the DNA is TGTGCTAGTGGCCCCAGGGGTGCGGGAGAATACGAGCAGTACTTC. The chain uses TRBV12-5 and TRBJ2-7, with D possibly matching TRBD2 (7 bases). Germline V gives CDR1 LGHNT, CDR2 FRNRAP. V lost 6 bases, J lost 4 bases, and 19 bases lay in between. There are 15 residues in the CDR3.

The chain combines TRBV11-2 with TRBJ2-7; D is perhaps TRBD1 or TRBD2 (5 bases each). Germline CDR1 reads SGHAT; CDR2 reads FQNNGV. The ends were cut back, 3 bases at V and 2 bases at J, with 14 bases in the middle. The CDR3 totals 15 residues. DNA of the CDR3: TGTGCCAGCAGCTTTTCTACAGGCGGGCCCTACGAGCAGTACTTC. It is translated as CASSFSTGGPYEQYF.

This clone was counted a single time. The chain employs TRBV14 and TRBJ2-7; no definite D call. The CDR3 runs 14 residues. Germline V gene lookup returns CDR1 SGHDN and CDR2 FVKESK. The ends were cut back, 0 bases at V and 1 base at J, with 7 bases in the middle. CDR3 bases: TGTGCCAGCAGCCAAGATTGGGGTTCCTACGAGCAGTACTTC. Translation: CASSQDWGSYEQYF.

The CDR3 DNA is TGTGCTAGTGGTTTGACGTCCGGGGTTAATAGCAATCAGCCCCAGCATTTT. Translation: CASGLTSGVNSNQPQHF. The chain carries TRBV12-5 and TRBJ1-5; unclear D gene. Per the germline V gene, CDR1 is LGHNT and CDR2 is FRNRAP. CDR3 size: 17 residues. The V and J ends lost 2 bases and 0 bases respectively, with 14 bases between them.